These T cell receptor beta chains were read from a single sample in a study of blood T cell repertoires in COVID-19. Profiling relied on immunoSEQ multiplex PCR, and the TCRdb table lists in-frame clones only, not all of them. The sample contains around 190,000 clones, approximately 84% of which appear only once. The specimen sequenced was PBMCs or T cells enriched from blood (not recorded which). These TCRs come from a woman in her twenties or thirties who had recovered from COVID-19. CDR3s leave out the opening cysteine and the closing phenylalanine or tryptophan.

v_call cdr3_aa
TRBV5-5 ASRRDFGNTIY
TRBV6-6 ASQDYGYT
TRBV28 ASIPSSGISGNTIY
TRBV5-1 ASSLVDPGGDYGYT
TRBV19 ASSIAGGVNQPQH
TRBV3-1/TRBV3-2 ASSDYGLAGGYTGELF
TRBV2 ASMPGLNTEAF
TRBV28 ASYGRTSGTSDSYNEQF
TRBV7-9 ASSTTGGQPQH
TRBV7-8 ASSSDRGVGGYT
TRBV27 ASSRQGVNEKLF
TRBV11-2 ASSRGGELF
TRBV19 ASSITSGGLENIQY
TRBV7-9 ASSAEENYNSPLH
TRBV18 ASSPGQVANTEAF
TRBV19 ASLGVWGRGDTQY
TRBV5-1 ASSWTSGGTDTQY
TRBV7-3 ASSLTGSRRETQY
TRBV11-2 ASSLDIVGPLH
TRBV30 AWSQYNSPLH
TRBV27 ASSSSGRVTDTQY
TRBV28 ASSLYTGATNEKLF
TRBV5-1 ASSLGLAGAPNTGELF
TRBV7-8 ASSLVVLAGAVTQY
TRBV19 ASSNGGSNQPQH
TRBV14 ASSLYGGNTEAF
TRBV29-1 STQGATVTMGRF
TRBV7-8 ASSLAERFTDTQY
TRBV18 ASSPPGGGQPQH
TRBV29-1 SGGQGEYGYT
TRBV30 AWSVSASYNEQF
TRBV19 ASSPTGFPDEKLF
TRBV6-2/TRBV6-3 ASSPTGARNTEAF
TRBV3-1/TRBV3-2 ASSQDPGENTEAF
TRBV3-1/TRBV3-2 ASSPDSFDTQY
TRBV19 ASSPRGGVAGVYNEQF
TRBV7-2 ASSLRGNTEAF
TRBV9 ASSVDGNTGELF
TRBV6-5 ASNRQGSNQPQH
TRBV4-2 ASSQDSGNTEAF
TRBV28 ASRPDRSLLPQH
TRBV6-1 ASSGLAGGPSGELF
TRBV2 ASSGHRGTNTGELF
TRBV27 ASSLLGWSTDTQY
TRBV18 ASSPVRETQY
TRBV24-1 ATSDVNTEAF
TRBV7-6 ASRNSGAGTINEQF
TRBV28 ASSLSGLLGDTQY
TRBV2 ASSDAGGVNTEAF
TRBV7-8 ASSRFLTYEQY
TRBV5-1 ASSFAQGNTGELF
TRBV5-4 ASSLATVPLIGTEAF
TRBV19 ASSIDDRGTYGYT
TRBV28 ASSLHPGGANYGYT
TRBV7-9 ASSFFAGRTDTQY
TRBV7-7 ASSSRDSKETQY
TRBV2 ASSGTFSSGNTIY